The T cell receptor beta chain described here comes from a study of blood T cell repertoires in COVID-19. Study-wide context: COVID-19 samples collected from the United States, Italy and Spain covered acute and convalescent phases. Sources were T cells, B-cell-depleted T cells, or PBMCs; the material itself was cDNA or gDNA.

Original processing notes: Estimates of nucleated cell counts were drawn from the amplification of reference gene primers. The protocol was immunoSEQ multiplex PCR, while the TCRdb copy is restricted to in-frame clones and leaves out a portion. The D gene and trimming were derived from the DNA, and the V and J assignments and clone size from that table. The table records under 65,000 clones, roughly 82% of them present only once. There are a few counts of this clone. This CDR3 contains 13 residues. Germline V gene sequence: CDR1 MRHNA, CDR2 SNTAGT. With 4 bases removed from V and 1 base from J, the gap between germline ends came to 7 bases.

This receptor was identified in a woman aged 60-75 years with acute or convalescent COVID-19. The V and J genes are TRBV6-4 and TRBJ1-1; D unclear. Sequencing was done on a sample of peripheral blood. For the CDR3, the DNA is TGTGCCAGCAGTGCGGAGGGGAACACTGAAGCTTTCTTT. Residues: CASSAEGNTEAFF.